These 18 T cell receptor beta chains share one sample of origin, sequenced in a study of CD8+ T cells in alopecia areata. In each case, RNA was isolated and then reverse transcribed into cDNA as the sequencing template. Method: immunoSEQ multiplex PCR; TCRdb's copy keeps in-frame clones and lacks some. Of about 190,000 clones in the sample, more than 55% are singletons; the top ten hold over 0.55%. The sample's treatment: oral pan-JAK inhibitor, 5-10 mg twice daily. The material was CD4+ T cells sorted from blood, obtained at week 4, from a patient treated with tofacitinib. The receptors stem from a human donor with alopecia areata.

The V call is TRBV5-1, the J call TRBJ2-1; 7 bases are shared with TRBD2. J was trimmed by 7 bases and V by 1 base; bases with no gene match: 20. The CDR3 length is 19 residues. CDR1 SGHRS and CDR2 YFSETQ come from the germline V gene. DNA for the CDR3: TGCGCCAGCAGCTTGTACACCTTTGGGTCTAGCGGATTAGGGAATGAGCAGTTCTTC. Residues: CASSLYTFGSSGLGNEQFF.

The J gene is TRBJ2-2, the V gene TRBV27; 8 nucleotides agree with TRBD2. Trimming at V came to 5 bases and at J to 4 bases, leaving 9 bases not matched to a gene. Per germline, CDR1 MNHEY and CDR2 SMNVEV (reference sequence). The CDR3 length is 16 residues. The CDR3 DNA is TGTGCCAGCAGTACCACAAGCGGGAGAGGCACCGGGGAGCTGTTTTTT. It codes for CASSTTSGRGTGELFF.

About this clone: At the DNA level, this CDR3 is encoded by other sequences in the same sample as well. The rearrangement uses TRBV29-1 and TRBJ2-2; tentative D call: TRBD2 (6 bases). Germline V lookup: CDR1 SQVTM, CDR2 ANQGSEA. Between the trimmed V and J ends, which lost 4 bases and 0 bases, there was a span of 9 bases. This CDR3 contains 14 residues. The CDR3 protein is CSVVAGPNTGELFF. CDR3 in DNA: TGCAGCGTTGTCGCGGGACCGAACACCGGGGAGCTGTTTTTT.

This chain connects TRBV5-1 to TRBJ1-4, with a possible D match to TRBD1 (5 bases). V was pared by 3 bases and J by 3 bases, with 9 bases between. Germline loops: CDR1 SGHRS, CDR2 YFSETQ. CDR3 length equals 14 residues. This CDR3 is CASSSTQANEKLFF. The DNA of the CDR3 is TGCGCCAGCAGCTCTACACAGGCTAATGAAAAACTGTTTTTT.

The chain recombines TRBV5-6 with TRBJ2-5; D is ambiguous. Trimming took 10 bases from V and 1 from J, leaving 8 bases between them. The CDR3 loop spans 11 amino acids. CDR1 and CDR2 (germline): SGHDT, YYEEEE. The CDR3 protein is CASNIQETQYF. The DNA for the CDR3 is TGTGCCTCGAACATCCAAGAGACCCAGTACTTC.

The chain carries TRBV30 and TRBJ2-3; the D gene could be TRBD1 or TRBD2 (5 bases each). Germline V gene lookup returns CDR1 GTSNPN and CDR2 SVGIG (reference sequence). The V and J ends lost 4 bases and 0 bases respectively, with 23 bases between them. The CDR3 runs to 18 residues. The CDR3 sequence is CAWKRFFYGTQSTDTQYF. In nucleotides, the CDR3 is TGTGCCTGGAAAAGGTTCTTTTACGGGACCCAGAGCACAGATACGCAGTATTTT.

The chain recombines TRBV18 with TRBJ2-5; D gene uncertain. This CDR3 comprises 12 residues. V lost 2 bases and J 4 bases, leaving 5 bases between the germline ends. CDR1 is KGHSH, CDR2 LQKENI, per germline. The chain's CDR3 is CASSPSAETQYF. CDR3 nucleotide sequence: TGTGCCAGCTCACCATCGGCAGAGACCCAGTACTTC.

The J gene is TRBJ2-4, the V gene TRBV27; a weak D match, TRBD2 (5 bases). This CDR3 spans 14 amino acids. Trimming removed 4 bases from V and 6 bases from J, with 13 bases in between. CDR1 is MNHEY, CDR2 SMNVEV, per germline (reference sequence). This chain's CDR3 is CASSSRGKGNIQYF. DNA for the CDR3: TGTGCCAGCAGTTCTCGGGGTAAAGGAAACATTCAGTACTTC.

This clone was seen more than once but under ten times. The chain links TRBV7-2 to TRBJ2-4, with 7 bases that match TRBD1. V trimming: 7 bases; J trimming: 4 bases; junction bases outside the gene matches: 10. This CDR3 has 15 amino acids. Germline lookup yields CDR1 SGHTA and CDR2 FQGNSA. The CDR3 bases are TGTGCCAGCACCCCCCCCTGGGACAGTAAAAACATTCAGTACTTC. This encodes CASTPPWDSKNIQYF.

The chain employs TRBV5-6 and TRBJ2-5; no firm D call. The germline gives CDR1 SGHDT, CDR2 YYEEEE. The CDR3 is 13 amino acids. V lost 4 bases to trimming and J lost 5 bases, with 12 bases between them. The CDR3 spells CASSGELRETQYF. DNA for the CDR3: TGTGCCAGCAGCGGGGAATTACGCGAGACCCAGTACTTC. The full variable domain, in which reference TRBV5-6 and TRBJ2-5 provide the parts outside the CDR3, is DAGVTQSPTHLIKTRGQQVTLRCSPKSGHDTVSWYQQALGQGPQFIFQYYEEEERQRGNFPDRFSGHQFPNYSSELNVNALLLGDSALYLCASSGELRETQYFGPGTRLLVL.

The genes are TRBV5-1 and TRBJ2-1, with D perhaps given as TRBD1 or TRBD2 (5 bases each). Germline assignment: CDR1 SGHRS and CDR2 YFSETQ. The CDR3 extends over 13 amino acids. The germline V and J ends were trimmed by 2 bases and 6 bases, with 9 bases remaining between them. Here the CDR3 reads CASSFRGGNEQFF. CDR3 coding DNA: TGCGCCAGCAGCTTTCGGGGCGGCAATGAGCAGTTCTTC.

V is TRBV29-1 and J is TRBJ2-6; TRBD1 matches at 7 bases. Germline trimming cut 6 bases from V and 1 base from J; bases unmatched to any gene: 3. Germline V gene sequence: CDR1 SQVTM, CDR2 ANQGSEA. CDR3 length: 14 amino acids. CDR3 loop: CSVETGSGANVLTF. CDR3 in DNA: TGCAGCGTCGAGACAGGGTCTGGGGCCAACGTCCTGACTTTC.

The V gene is TRBV29-1, the J gene TRBJ2-5; TRBD2 aligns across 7 bases. The junction had 14 bases not matched to a gene; V was cut back by 0 bases and J by 7 bases. Germline V gene sequence: CDR1 SQVTM, CDR2 ANQGSEA. This CDR3 region has 16 residues. The CDR3 protein is CSVEDRGREGTGTQYF. The DNA of the CDR3 is TGCAGCGTTGAAGATCGGGGCAGGGAGGGGACGGGGACCCAGTACTTC. The entire variable domain, with the rest obtained from reference TRBV29-1 and TRBJ2-5, is as follows: SAVISQKPSRDICQRGTSLTIQCQVDSQVTMMFWYRQQPGQSLTLIATANQGSEATYESGFVIDKFPISRPNLTFSTLTVSNMSPEDSSIYLCSVEDRGREGTGTQYFGPGTRLLVL.

The chain employs TRBV5-4 and TRBJ2-3; 14 nucleotides line up with TRBD2. With V trimmed by 4 bases and J by 4 bases, 8 bases remained unmatched. The CDR3 covers 17 residues. Germline assignment: CDR1 SGHNT and CDR2 YYREEE (reference sequence). In nucleotides, the CDR3 is TGTGCCAGCAGCAGGGGACTAGCGGGAGCTAGCTCAGATACGCAGTATTTT. It is translated as CASSRGLAGASSDTQYF.

The V and J genes are TRBV29-1 and TRBJ2-1, with D perhaps matching TRBD1 (5 bases). Germline V gene data show CDR1 as SQVTM and CDR2 as ANQGSEA. With 6 bases removed from V and 6 bases from J, the gap between germline ends came to 15 bases. The CDR3 loop spans 13 amino acids. The CDR3 sequence: CSVGRRLSNEQFF. Here the CDR3 DNA reads TGCAGCGTGGGGCGGCGGCTGAGCAATGAGCAGTTCTTC.

This chain joins TRBV30 and TRBJ1-5; no firm D call. The V end lost 4 bases, the J end lost 1 base, and 8 bases lay between the germline ends. The CDR3 contains 13 residues. Germline CDR1 reads GTSNPN; CDR2 reads SVGIG (reference sequence). The CDR3 nucleotides are TGTGCCTGGACGGAGGACAGCAATCAGCCCCAGCATTTT. Translation gives CAWTEDSNQPQHF.

The V call is TRBV27, the J call TRBJ2-7; D remains ambiguous. V lost 3 bases, J lost 3 bases, and 12 bases lay in between. Germline V lookup: CDR1 MNHEY, CDR2 SMNVEV (reference sequence). The CDR3 consists of 14 residues. The DNA for the CDR3 is TGTGCCAGCAGTTTTGCCGGGCCCCGCTACGAGCAGTACTTC. It encodes CASSFAGPRYEQYF.

V gene TRBV5-4 combines with J gene TRBJ2-3, with TRBD2 as a possible D gene (6 bases). Per germline, CDR1 SGHNT and CDR2 YYREEE (reference sequence). V was pared by 4 bases and J by 1 base, with 10 bases between. The CDR3 totals 14 residues. The DNA of the CDR3 is TGTGCCAGCAGCCGGGACTCCGGCACAGATACGCAGTATTTT. Encoded protein: CASSRDSGTDTQYF. The whole variable domain, filled in from reference TRBV5-4 and TRBJ2-3, reads ETGVTQSPTHLIKTRGQQVTLRCSSQSGHNTVSWYQQALGQGPQFIFQYYREEENGRGNFPPRFSGLQFPNYSSELNVNALELDDSALYLCASSRDSGTDTQYFGPGTRLTVL.